These T cell receptor beta chains were read from a single sample in a study of blood T cell repertoires in COVID-19. The assay was immunoSEQ multiplex PCR, and TCRdb's table has in-frame clones only and misses some. The sample has a few hundred thousand clones, around 92% seen once; the top ten hold about 2.9%. The sample taken for sequencing was peripheral blood. The receptors were sampled from a woman in her 30s with COVID-19, enrolled during active disease. The CDR3 runs from the conserved cysteine through the conserved F or W. Each record gives: V gene, D gene, J gene, CDR3 length, clone size, CDR3 DNA, CDR3 protein. The D gene is left open where the match is weak. The size of a clone is reported for some rows only, either as once, few or many, or as a class for expanded clones.

TRBV3-1/TRBV3-2	TRBD2	TRBJ2-1	16	-	TGTGCCAGCAGCCAAGATCTGCGGGAGGGCCACAATGAGCAGTTCTTC	CASSQDLREGHNEQFF
TRBV27	-	TRBJ2-3	15	-	TGTGCCAGCAGTTTAAGGAGCGGGAGCACAGATACGCAGTATTTT	CASSLRSGSTDTQYF
TRBV4-3	-	TRBJ1-4	20	once	TGCGCCAGCAGCCAAGGAACTGGGACTAACCATCTTGCAACTAATGAAAAACTGTTTTTT	CASSQGTGTNHLATNEKLFF
TRBV29-1	TRBD2	TRBJ2-1	12	-	TGCAGCCTCAGTAATAGCGGGAATGAGCAGTTCTTC	CSLSNSGNEQFF
TRBV29-1	TRBD1	TRBJ1-2	13	-	TGCAGCGGGATACCACAGGGGGCGGATGGCTACACCTTC	CSGIPQGADGYTF
TRBV6-4	TRBD2	TRBJ2-1	14	-	TGTGCCAGGATACTACTAGCGAGTTACAATGAGCAGTTCTTC	CARILLASYNEQFF
TRBV19	TRBD2	TRBJ2-3	16	-	TGTGCCAGTAGTATGCGACGGGGGGGACACACAGATACGCAGTATTTT	CASSMRRGGHTDTQYF
TRBV7-2	-	TRBJ1-1	14	-	TGTGCCAGCAGGCCACAGGTGACGAACACTGAAGCTTTCTTT	CASRPQVTNTEAFF
TRBV6-5	-	TRBJ2-2	14	few	TGTGCCAGCAGTTACTCCGGGGAGATCGGGGAGCTGTTTTTT	CASSYSGEIGELFF
TRBV7-2	-	TRBJ1-6	14	once	TGTGCCAGCAGCTTAGTGTCCGGGAATTCACCCCTCCACTTT	CASSLVSGNSPLHF
TRBV3-1/TRBV3-2	-	TRBJ2-1	13	-	TGTGCCAGCAGCCAAGATTTAGGGGGATGGCAGTTCTTC	CASSQDLGGWQFF
TRBV4-1	-	TRBJ1-1	16	-	TGCGCCAGCAGCCAAGAAAGGAGGAGGGGTGGCACTGAAGCTTTCTTT	CASSQERRRGGTEAFF
TRBV14	-	TRBJ1-3	15	-	TGTGCCAGCAGCCAAGTGGCGGGTTCTGGAAACACCATATATTTT	CASSQVAGSGNTIYF
TRBV6-5	-	TRBJ1-5	15	once	TGTGCCAGCAGTTACTCGAGGGACTGGGATCAGCCCCAGCATTTT	CASSYSRDWDQPQHF
TRBV24-1	-	TRBJ2-3	15	-	TGTGCCACCAGTGATGCGGGGCAAAGCACAGATACGCAGTATTTT	CATSDAGQSTDTQYF
TRBV7-7	TRBD2	TRBJ2-5	15	-	TGTGCTAGCAGCTTACTAGCGGGGAGACAAGAGACCCAGTACTTC	CASSLLAGRQETQYF
TRBV5-1	TRBD1	TRBJ2-5	17	-	TGCGCCAGCAGCTTGGGTGAGACAGGGGGCCTCCGCGGGGCCCAGTACTTC	CASSLGETGGLRGAQYF
TRBV19	TRBD2	TRBJ2-3	14	-	TGTGCCAGTAGGCCCGGGACTAGTGCAGATACGCAGTATTTT	CASRPGTSADTQYF
TRBV7-2	TRBD2	TRBJ2-1	17	-	TGTGCCAGCAGCTTAGCGATCACTAGCGGGAGGGTAAATGAGCAGTTCTTC	CASSLAITSGRVNEQFF
TRBV5-1	-	TRBJ1-1	14	-	TGCGCCAGCAGCTTGGGACAGGCGAACACTGAAGCTTTCTTT	CASSLGQANTEAFF